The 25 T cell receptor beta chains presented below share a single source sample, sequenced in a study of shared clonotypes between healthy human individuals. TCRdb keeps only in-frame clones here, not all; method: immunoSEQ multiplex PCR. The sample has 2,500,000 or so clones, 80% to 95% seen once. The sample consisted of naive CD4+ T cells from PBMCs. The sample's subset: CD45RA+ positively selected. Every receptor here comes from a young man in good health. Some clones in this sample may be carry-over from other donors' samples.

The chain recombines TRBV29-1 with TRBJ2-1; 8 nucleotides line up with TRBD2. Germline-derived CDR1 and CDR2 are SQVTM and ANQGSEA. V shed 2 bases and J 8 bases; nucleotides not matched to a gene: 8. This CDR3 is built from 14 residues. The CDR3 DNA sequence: TGCAGCGTTGAACGGCGACTAGCGTCCGATGAGCAGTTCTTC. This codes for CSVERRLASDEQFF.

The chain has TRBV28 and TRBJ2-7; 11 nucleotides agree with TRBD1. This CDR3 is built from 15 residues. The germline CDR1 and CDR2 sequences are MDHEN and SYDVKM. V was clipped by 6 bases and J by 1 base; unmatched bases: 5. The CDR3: CASRGGTGGSYEQYF. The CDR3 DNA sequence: TGTGCCAGCAGGGGCGGGACAGGGGGTTCCTACGAGCAGTACTTC.

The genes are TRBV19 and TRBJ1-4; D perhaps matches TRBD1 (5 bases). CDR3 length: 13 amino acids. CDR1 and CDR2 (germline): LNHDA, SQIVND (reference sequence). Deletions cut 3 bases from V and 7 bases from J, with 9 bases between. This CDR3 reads CASSIRRAEKLFF. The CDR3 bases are TGTGCCAGTAGTATCCGCAGGGCTGAAAAACTGTTTTTT.

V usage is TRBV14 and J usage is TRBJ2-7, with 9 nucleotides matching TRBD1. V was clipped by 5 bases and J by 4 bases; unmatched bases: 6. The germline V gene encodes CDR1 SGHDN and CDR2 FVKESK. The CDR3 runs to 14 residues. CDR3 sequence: CASSNTGGVYEQYF. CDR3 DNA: TGTGCCAGCAGCAACACAGGGGGCGTATACGAGCAGTACTTC.

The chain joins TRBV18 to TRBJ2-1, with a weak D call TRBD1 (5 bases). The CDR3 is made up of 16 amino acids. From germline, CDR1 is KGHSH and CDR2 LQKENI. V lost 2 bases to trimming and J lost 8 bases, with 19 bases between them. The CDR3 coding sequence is TGTGCCAGCTCACCAGGGGCCGACCCCGGCTTGGATGAGCAGTTCTTC. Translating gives CASSPGADPGLDEQFF. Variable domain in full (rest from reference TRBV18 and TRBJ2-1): NAGVMQNPRHLVRRRGQEARLRCSPMKGHSHVYWYRQLPEEGLKFMVYLQKENIIDESGMPKERFSAEFPKEGPSILRIQQVVRGDSAAYFCASSPGADPGLDEQFFGPGTRLTVL.

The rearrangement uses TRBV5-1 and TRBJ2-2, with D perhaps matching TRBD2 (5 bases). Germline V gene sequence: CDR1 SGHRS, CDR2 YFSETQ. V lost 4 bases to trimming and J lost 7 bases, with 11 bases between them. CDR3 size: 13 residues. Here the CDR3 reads CASSEGTSGELFF. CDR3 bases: TGCGCCAGCAGCGAGGGTACCAGCGGGGAGCTGTTTTTT.

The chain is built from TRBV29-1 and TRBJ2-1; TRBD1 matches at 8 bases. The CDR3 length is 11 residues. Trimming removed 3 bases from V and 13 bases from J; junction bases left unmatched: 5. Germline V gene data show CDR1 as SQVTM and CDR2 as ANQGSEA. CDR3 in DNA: TGCAGCGTTGATAACAGGGGGTTTCAGTTCTTC. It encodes CSVDNRGFQFF.

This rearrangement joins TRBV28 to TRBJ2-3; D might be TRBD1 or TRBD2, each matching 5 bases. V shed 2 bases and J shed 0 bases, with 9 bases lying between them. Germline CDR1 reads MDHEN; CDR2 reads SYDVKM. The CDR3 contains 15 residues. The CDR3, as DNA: TGTGCCAGCAGTTTACAGGGACCGAGCACAGATACGCAGTATTTT. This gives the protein CASSLQGPSTDTQYF. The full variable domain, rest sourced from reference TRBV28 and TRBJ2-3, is DVKVTQSSRYLVKRTGEKVFLECVQDMDHENMFWYRQDPGLGLRLIYFSYDVKMKEKGDIPEGYSVSREKKERFSLILESASTNQTSMYLCASSLQGPSTDTQYFGPGTRLTVL.

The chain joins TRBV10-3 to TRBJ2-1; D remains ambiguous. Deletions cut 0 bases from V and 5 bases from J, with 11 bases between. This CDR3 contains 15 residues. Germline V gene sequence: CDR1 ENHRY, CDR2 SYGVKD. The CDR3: CAISESVVAHNEQFF. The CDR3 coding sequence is TGTGCCATCAGTGAGTCGGTGGTGGCCCACAATGAGCAGTTCTTC.

The CDR3 DNA is TGCGCCAGCAGCCCCCCCCATGGGGGGCAGTACTTC. It encodes CASSPPHGGQYF. The rearrangement joins TRBV5-1 to TRBJ2-7, with D possibly being TRBD1 or TRBD2 (5 bases each). CDR3 size: 12 residues. Germline V gene data show CDR1 as SGHRS and CDR2 as YFSETQ. Trimming left V 4 bases short and J 9 bases short, with 14 bases between.

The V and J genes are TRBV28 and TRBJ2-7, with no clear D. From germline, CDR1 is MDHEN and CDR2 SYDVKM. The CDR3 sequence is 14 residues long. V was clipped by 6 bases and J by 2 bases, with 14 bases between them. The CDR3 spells CASRRMFGPYEQYF. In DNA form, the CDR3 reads TGTGCCAGCAGGAGAATGTTCGGCCCCTACGAGCAGTACTTC.

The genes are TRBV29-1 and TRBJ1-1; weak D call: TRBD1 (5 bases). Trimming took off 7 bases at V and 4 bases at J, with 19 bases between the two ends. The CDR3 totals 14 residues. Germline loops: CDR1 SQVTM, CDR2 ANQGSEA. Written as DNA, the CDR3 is TGCAGCGCCCATGTCCTTTCAGGGTCCACTGAAGCTTTCTTT. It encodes CSAHVLSGSTEAFF.

The CDR3 loop reads CASSMGGSYQPQHF. The DNA for the CDR3 is TGTGCCAGCAGCATGGGGGGGAGTTATCAGCCCCAGCATTTT. This chain connects TRBV28 to TRBJ1-5; the D gene is possibly TRBD1 (5 bases). The germline gives CDR1 MDHEN, CDR2 SYDVKM. The CDR3 covers 14 residues. The V gene lost 6 bases and the J gene lost 5 bases, with 14 bases spanning the gap.

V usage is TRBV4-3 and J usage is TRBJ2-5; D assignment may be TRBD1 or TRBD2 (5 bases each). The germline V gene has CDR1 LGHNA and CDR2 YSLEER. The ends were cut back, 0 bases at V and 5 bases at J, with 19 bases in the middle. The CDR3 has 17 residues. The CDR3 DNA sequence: TGCGCCAGCAGCCAAGACCGAGGCGCCTTGGGGACGGAGACCCAGTACTTC. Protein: CASSQDRGALGTETQYF.

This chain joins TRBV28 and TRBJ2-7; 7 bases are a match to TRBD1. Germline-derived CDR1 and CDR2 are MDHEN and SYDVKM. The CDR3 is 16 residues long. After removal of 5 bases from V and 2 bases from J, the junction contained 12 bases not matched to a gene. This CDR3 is CASSPTLRTGAYEQYF. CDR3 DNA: TGTGCCAGCAGTCCAACACTCAGGACAGGAGCCTACGAGCAGTACTTC.

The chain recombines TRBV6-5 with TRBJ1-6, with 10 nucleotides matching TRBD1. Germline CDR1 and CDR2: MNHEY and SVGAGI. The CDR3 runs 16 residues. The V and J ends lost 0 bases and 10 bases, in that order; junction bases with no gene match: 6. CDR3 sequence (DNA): TGTGCCAGCAGTTACTCCTCGGGACAGGGGAACTCACCCCTCCACTTT. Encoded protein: CASSYSSGQGNSPLHF.

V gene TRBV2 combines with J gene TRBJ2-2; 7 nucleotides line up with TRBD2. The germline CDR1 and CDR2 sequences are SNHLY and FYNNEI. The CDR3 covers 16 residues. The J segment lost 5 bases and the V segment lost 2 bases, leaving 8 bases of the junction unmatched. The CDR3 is CASSEMSGTTTGELFF. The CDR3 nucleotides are TGTGCCAGCAGTGAAATGTCAGGGACTACAACCGGGGAGCTGTTTTTT.

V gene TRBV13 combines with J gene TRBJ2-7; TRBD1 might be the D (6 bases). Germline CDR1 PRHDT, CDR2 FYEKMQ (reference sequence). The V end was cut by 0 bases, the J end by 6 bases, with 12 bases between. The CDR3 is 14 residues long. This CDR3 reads CASSLGPGAGEQYF. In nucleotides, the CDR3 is TGTGCCAGCAGCTTAGGCCCAGGGGCGGGCGAGCAGTACTTC.

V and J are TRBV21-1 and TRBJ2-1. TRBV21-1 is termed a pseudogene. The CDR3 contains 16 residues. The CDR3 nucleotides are TGTGCCAGCAGCAAAGACCCAGCCGGCTCCTACAATGAGCAGTTCTTC. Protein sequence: CASSKDPAGSYNEQFF.

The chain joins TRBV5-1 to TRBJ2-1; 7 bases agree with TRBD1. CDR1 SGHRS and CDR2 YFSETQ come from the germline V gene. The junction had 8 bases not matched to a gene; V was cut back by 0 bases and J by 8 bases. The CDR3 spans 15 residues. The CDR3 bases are TGCGCCAGCAGCTTGGAAGTCTCTAGGGGGCATGAGCAGTTCTTC. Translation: CASSLEVSRGHEQFF.

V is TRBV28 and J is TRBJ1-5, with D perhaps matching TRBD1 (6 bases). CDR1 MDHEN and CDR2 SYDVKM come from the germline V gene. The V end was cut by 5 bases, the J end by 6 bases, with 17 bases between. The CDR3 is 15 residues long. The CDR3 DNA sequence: TGTGCCAGCAGTAAGTCGGGGGCGGATTTTCAGCCCCAGCATTTT. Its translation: CASSKSGADFQPQHF.

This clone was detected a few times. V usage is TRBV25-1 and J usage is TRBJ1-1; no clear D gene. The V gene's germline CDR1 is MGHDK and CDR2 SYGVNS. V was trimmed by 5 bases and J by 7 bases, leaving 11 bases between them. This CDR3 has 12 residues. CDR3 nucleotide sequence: TGTGCCAGCAGTCGTGGGATGCTTGAAGCTTTCTTT. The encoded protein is CASSRGMLEAFF. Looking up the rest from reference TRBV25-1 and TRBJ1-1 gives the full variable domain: EADIYQTPRYLVIGTGKKITLECSQTMGHDKMYWYQQDPGMELHLIHYSYGVNSTEKGDLSSESTVSRIRTEHFPLTLESARPSHTSQYLCASSRGMLEAFFGQGTRLTVV.

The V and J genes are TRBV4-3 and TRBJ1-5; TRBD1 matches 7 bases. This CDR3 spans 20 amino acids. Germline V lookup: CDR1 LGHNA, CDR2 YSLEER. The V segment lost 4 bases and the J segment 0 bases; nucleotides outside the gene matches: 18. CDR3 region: CASSRFPYRDSLYSNQPQHF. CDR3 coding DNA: TGCGCCAGCAGCCGTTTTCCCTACCGGGACAGTCTGTATAGCAATCAGCCCCAGCATTTT.

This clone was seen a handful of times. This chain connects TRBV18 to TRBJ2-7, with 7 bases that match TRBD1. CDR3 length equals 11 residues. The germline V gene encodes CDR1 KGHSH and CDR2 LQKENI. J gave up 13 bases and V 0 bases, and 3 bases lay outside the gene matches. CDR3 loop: CASSPPGQLYF. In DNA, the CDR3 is TGTGCCAGCTCACCACCGGGACAGCTCTACTTC.

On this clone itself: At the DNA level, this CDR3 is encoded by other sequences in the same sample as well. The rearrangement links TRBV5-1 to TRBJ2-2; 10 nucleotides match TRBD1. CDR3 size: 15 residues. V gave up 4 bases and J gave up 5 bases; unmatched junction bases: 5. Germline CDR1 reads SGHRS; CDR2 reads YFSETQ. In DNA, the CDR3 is TGCGCCAGCAGCGGGGACAGGGGAGATACCGGGGAGCTGTTTTTT. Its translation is CASSGDRGDTGELFF.